A single T cell receptor (beta chain) is shown here with its context. Its binding antigen is unknown. Base qualities are missing; no much larger clone stands one base away. The data originate from a study of blood T cell repertoires in COVID-19 (dated by TCRdb to the early 2020s). Regarding the complete study: Collaborator samples came from the United States, Italy and Spain and covered acute and convalescent phases of COVID-19. Samples were obtained from the ongoing ImmuneRACE study (first 160 participants) and from 1,000 to 1,500 subjects provided by 6 global collaborators. The material from the prospective study consisted of cDNA or gDNA derived from T cells, B-cell-depleted T cells, or PBMCs. HLA class I and class II types, where available, came from metadata supplied by the sample provider rather than from assay-based typing. The repertoires were released in a freely available public database intended as a resource for research on the immune response to SARS-CoV-2. The sample metadata nearly always contained a de-identified subject ID, COVID-19 status, age in years and sex. Deeply sampled blood TCRbeta repertoires from subjects exposed to, actively infected with, or recovered from COVID-19 were included in the dataset.

Broader findings and caveats from the paper: The quantity of clinical and demographic metadata differed by source and by participant and was supplied without curation.

The immunoSEQ Assay, a bias-controlled multiplex PCR, was used to amplify TCRbeta CDR3 regions from genomic DNA. In the source study's methods: Nucleated cell counts per sample were estimated from amplification of reference gene primers within the assay. To quantify the absolute abundance of each unique TCRbeta CDR3 rearrangement, sequence reads were collapsed and filtered. For each sample, productive Simpson clonality was calculated as the square root of Simpson's diversity index over productive rearrangements. TCRdb holds this immuneACCESS table with in-frame rearrangements only. Some clones are missing; in checked studies, unresolved V genes explain under half, and the rest has no known cause. Clonal size and the V and J genes are those of that table, whereas D and trimming came from the DNA. The sample includes some 490,000 clones, with 80% to 90% observed a single time. The ten largest clonotypes hold 3.2% of the sample.

Collaborating institutions collected whole blood in K2EDTA tubes following their own protocols. Collaborator samples were shipped for TCRbeta analysis as frozen whole blood, isolated PBMCs, or DNA extracted from either sample type. The CDR3 covers 13 residues, taking in both the cysteine and the phenylalanine. CDR3 DNA only is kept here, 39 bases in frame from base 1. After removal of 6 bases from V and 1 base from J, the junction retains 2 bases not matched to a gene. The germline V gene sets CDR1 to SGHNT and CDR2 to YENEEA. The V gene is TRBV11-3 and the J gene is TRBJ1-1; the central 7 bases match TRBD1. The sample taken for sequencing was peripheral blood. The receptor comes from a human donor in a cohort sampled during active COVID-19. The CDR3 protein sequence reads: CASRGGANTEAFF. Read as DNA, the sequence is TGTGCCAGCAGAGGGGGCGCGAACACTGAAGCTTTCTTT.